This TCR beta chain is from a study of CD8+CD57+ T cells in acquired aplastic anemia. Study at large: Sorted CD4+ and CD8+ cell DNA averaged approximately 3.2 ug.

Profiling that covered TCR beta VDJ and CDR3 relied on genomic DNA as its template. From the reads, TCRdb called clonotypes with MiXCR, one entry per CDR3 protein. The sample holds 150,000 to 200,000 distinct CDR3 sequences; over 60% are singletons and the top ten take 46%. The trim removed 8 bases at V and 5 bases at J, leaving 6 bases unmatched. CDR3 size: 12 residues. Germline lookup yields CDR1 DFQATT and CDR2 SNEGSKA (reference sequence). The rearrangement joins TRBV20-1 to TRBJ1-1, with 9 bases identical to TRBD1. The sequencing sample was made of sorted CD4+, CD8+, or CD8+CD57+ T cells (not recorded which) from PBMCs. The clonotype was recovered from a human donor with severe aplastic anemia or a healthy control (not recorded which). CDR3 region: CSSTGGGTEAFF. CDR3 nucleotide sequence: TGCAGTTCAACAGGGGGCGGAACTGAAGCTTTCTTT.